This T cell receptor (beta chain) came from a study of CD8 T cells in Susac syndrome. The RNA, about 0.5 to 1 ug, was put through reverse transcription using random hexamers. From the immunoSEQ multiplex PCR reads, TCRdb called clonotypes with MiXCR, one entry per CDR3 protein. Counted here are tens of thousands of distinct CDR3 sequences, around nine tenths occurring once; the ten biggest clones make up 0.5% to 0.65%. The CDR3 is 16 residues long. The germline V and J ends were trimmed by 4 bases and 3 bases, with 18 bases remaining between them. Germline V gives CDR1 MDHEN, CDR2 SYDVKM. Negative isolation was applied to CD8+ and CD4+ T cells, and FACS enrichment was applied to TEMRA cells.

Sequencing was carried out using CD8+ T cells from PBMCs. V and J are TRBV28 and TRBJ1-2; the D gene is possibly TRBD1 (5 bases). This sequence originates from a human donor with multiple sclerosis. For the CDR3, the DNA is TGTGCCAGCAGTTACCCTCAGTTGGCAGGGTACTATGGCTACACCTTC. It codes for CASSYPQLAGYYGYTF.